A single sample gave rise to the 11 T cell receptor beta chains below, sequenced in a study of blood T cells in healthy people across ages. The use of a sample-barcoded 5' primer and a J-beta primer mix characterized a second PCR of roughly 7 to 12 cycles. TCRdb used MiXCR to reprocess the 5' RACE reads, holding one entry per CDR3 protein. Of roughly 730,000 distinct CDR3 sequences listed, around three fifths are singletons. Sequenced sample: blood. The origin of the receptors is a man aged 40-50 years in good health.

CDR3 region: CASSQEHRGTDTQYF. CDR3 DNA sequence: TGCGCCAGCAGCCAAGAACACCGGGGCACAGATACGCAGTATTTT. This sequence joins TRBV4-3 and TRBJ2-3, with D unclear. This CDR3 has 15 amino acids. V was shortened by 0 bases and J by 1 base, with 8 bases between the two germline ends. CDR1 and CDR2 (germline): LGHNA, YSLEER.

This chain joins TRBV6-2 or TRBV6-3 and TRBJ2-1, with D possibly matching TRBD2 (6 bases). The length of the CDR3 is 13 residues. The germline V and J ends were trimmed by 9 bases and 7 bases, with 16 bases remaining between them. CDR1 is MNHEY, CDR2 SVGEGT, per germline. CDR3 region: CASKRPGVNEQFF. Here the CDR3 DNA reads TGTGCCAGTAAAAGGCCGGGGGTAAATGAGCAGTTCTTC.

The chain uses TRBV7-2 and TRBJ2-1; no clear D. Germline values: CDR1 SGHTA, CDR2 FQGNSA. With 5 bases removed from V and 11 bases from J, the gap between germline ends came to 16 bases. This CDR3 is 13 amino acids long. The CDR3 here is CASSVERQAKQFF. The CDR3 region has the DNA TGTGCCAGCAGCGTAGAGAGACAAGCGAAGCAGTTCTTC. Combining the CDR3 with reference TRBV7-2 and TRBJ2-1 gives the whole variable domain GAGVSQSPSNKVTEKGKDVELRCDPISGHTALYWYRQSLGQGLEFLIYFQGNSAPDKSGLPSDRFSAERTGGSVSTLTIQRTQQEDSAVYLCASSVERQAKQFFGPGTRLTVL.

This clonotype was counted only a few times. The rearrangement joins TRBV7-3 to TRBJ2-7, with D tentatively TRBD1 or TRBD2 (5 bases each). The CDR3 loop spans 13 amino acids. Germline lookup yields CDR1 SGHTA and CDR2 FQGTGA. Trimming left V 1 base short and J 4 bases short, with 8 bases between. The CDR3 protein is CASSLMRGYEQYF. In DNA, the CDR3 is TGTGCCAGCAGCTTAATGAGGGGTTACGAGCAGTACTTC.

The chain recombines TRBV24-1 with TRBJ2-1; D is possibly TRBD1 (6 bases). The CDR3 runs to 15 residues. V dropped 3 bases and J dropped 3 bases, with 11 bases sitting between them. From germline, CDR1 is KGHDR and CDR2 SFDVKD. The CDR3 DNA sequence: TGTGCCACCAGTGATCCTAGGACAGTCTACAATGAGCAGTTCTTC. It translates to CATSDPRTVYNEQFF.

The V and J genes are TRBV20-1 and TRBJ2-7; D not resolved. CDR3 size: 14 residues. The ends were cut back, 6 bases at V and 2 bases at J, with 17 bases in the middle. In germline, CDR1 is DFQATT, CDR2 SNEGSKA (reference sequence). DNA for the CDR3: TGCAGTGCCCGTTCCAGCGCTGAAACCTACGAGCAGTACTTC. It translates to CSARSSAETYEQYF.

This clonotype was detected once. The chain recombines TRBV29-1 with TRBJ1-2; D remains ambiguous. The CDR3 length is 10 residues. The germline gives CDR1 SQVTM, CDR2 ANQGSEA. V lost 3 bases and J lost 5, with 4 bases in between. For the CDR3, the DNA is TGCAGCGTTGATGAGTATGGCTACACCTTC. This gives the protein CSVDEYGYTF.

This sequence joins TRBV29-1 and TRBJ1-3; unclear D gene. The V and J ends lost 5 bases and 0 bases respectively, with 11 bases between them. The germline CDR1 and CDR2 sequences are SQVTM and ANQGSEA. The CDR3 sequence is 14 residues long. Here the CDR3 DNA reads TGCAGCGTTACGTTTTCTAGCTCTGGAAACACCATATATTTT. It specifies CSVTFSSSGNTIYF.

This clonotype was counted once. The chain employs TRBV20-1 and TRBJ2-7, with TRBD2 matching 7 bases. Unmatched junction bases numbered 11, after V lost 6 bases and J lost 0 bases. Germline CDR1 DFQATT, CDR2 SNEGSKA (reference sequence). CDR3 length: 15 amino acids. CDR3 protein: CSARDPASGSYEQYF. CDR3 in DNA: TGCAGTGCCCGCGACCCCGCTAGCGGCTCCTACGAGCAGTACTTC.

The V call is TRBV6-1, the J call TRBJ2-7, with D uncertain. Trimming cost V 7 bases and J 2 bases, with 9 bases left between them. The CDR3 extends over 12 amino acids. Germline assignment: CDR1 MNHNS and CDR2 SASEGT. In DNA form, the CDR3 reads TGTGCCAGCAAAGGCAATCCCTACGAGCAGTACTTC. Translation gives CASKGNPYEQYF.

This clonotype is a singleton in its sample. Compared with germline, one end of the junction differs, possibly owing to a read error. The CDR3 coding sequence is TGTGTCAGCGGCCCGGGACGGTCAAGGTCTGAAGCTTTCTTT. It codes for CVSGPGRSRSEAFF. The chain has TRBV27 and TRBJ1-1; a possible D gene is TRBD1 (5 bases). Looked up from germline, CDR1 is MNHEY and CDR2 is SMNVEV (reference sequence). This CDR3 is built from 14 residues.